This is a list of T cell receptor beta chains from one sample in a study of T cell responses to AZD1222 COVID-19 vaccine. Repertoires were generated with immunoSEQ multiplex PCR, while TCRdb's copy carries only in-frame clones and drops some. There are about 120,000 clones in the sample; about 92% occur only once, and 5% lies in the top ten. The sample in question was peripheral blood, obtained 28 days after the second AZD1222 dose. The receptor set was obtained from an adult who received the AZD1222 COVID-19 vaccine. The CDR3 runs from the conserved cysteine through the conserved F or W. The D gene is left open where the match is weak. Rows may omit the clone size; those that give it use once, few, many or a size class.

V gene: TRBV5-8
J gene: TRBJ2-1
clone size: .
D gene: .
CDR3 DNA: TGTGCCAGCAGCTTAGATACTACTCGGGGTGAGCAGTTCTTC
CDR3 protein: CASSLDTTRGEQFF

V gene: TRBV4-2
J gene: TRBJ2-5
clone size: .
D gene: TRBD2
CDR3 DNA: TGTGCCAGCAGCATAAGCGGGGGGGTCCTAGAGACCCAGTACTTC
CDR3 protein: CASSISGGVLETQYF

V gene: TRBV5-1
J gene: TRBJ2-5
clone size: .
D gene: TRBD2
CDR3 DNA: TGCGCCAGCAGCTTGTCGGTTATAGCGGGAGACCCTAGCCAAGAGACCCAGTACTTC
CDR3 protein: CASSLSVIAGDPSQETQYF

V gene: TRBV6-5
J gene: TRBJ1-1
clone size: .
D gene: .
CDR3 DNA: TGTGCCAGCAGTTACTCCGCAGGGAGGAAAGCTTTCTTT
CDR3 protein: CASSYSAGRKAFF

V gene: TRBV3-1/TRBV3-2
J gene: TRBJ2-5
clone size: .
D gene: .
CDR3 DNA: TGTGCCAGCAGCCGCATGGGAAAGGAGACCCAGTACTTC
CDR3 protein: CASSRMGKETQYF

V gene: TRBV7-2
J gene: TRBJ2-7
clone size: .
D gene: .
CDR3 DNA: TGTGCCAGCAGCTTAGTAGGGACCTACGAGCAGTACTTC
CDR3 protein: CASSLVGTYEQYF

V gene: TRBV4-3
J gene: TRBJ1-2
clone size: .
D gene: TRBD1
CDR3 DNA: TGCGCCAGCAGCCAAGAAGGGGGCGTCGGTGGCTACACCTTC
CDR3 protein: CASSQEGGVGGYTF

V gene: TRBV7-9
J gene: TRBJ1-2
clone size: .
D gene: .
CDR3 DNA: TGTGCCAGCAGCTTGGACAGAGCTTATGGCTACACCTTC
CDR3 protein: CASSLDRAYGYTF

V gene: TRBV12-3/TRBV12-4
J gene: TRBJ2-2
clone size: .
D gene: TRBD2
CDR3 DNA: TGTGCCAGCAGGCGGGGAGGGGGGGAGCTGTTTTTT
CDR3 protein: CASRRGGGELFF

V gene: TRBV7-2
J gene: TRBJ2-2
clone size: .
D gene: .
CDR3 DNA: TGTGCCAGCAGCTTCTACTCCGGGGAGCTGTTTTTT
CDR3 protein: CASSFYSGELFF

V gene: TRBV6-2/TRBV6-3
J gene: TRBJ2-4
clone size: .
D gene: .
CDR3 DNA: TGTGCCAGCAGTACCGCGGTGGGCCTCAAAAACATTCAGTACTTC
CDR3 protein: CASSTAVGLKNIQYF

V gene: TRBV27
J gene: TRBJ2-2
clone size: .
D gene: TRBD2
CDR3 DNA: TGTGCCAGCAGGCAAATAGCGGGGGGGTCGAACACCGGGGAGCTGTTTTTT
CDR3 protein: CASRQIAGGSNTGELFF

V gene: TRBV7-2
J gene: TRBJ2-5
clone size: .
D gene: .
CDR3 DNA: TGTGCCAGCAGCGCATACCAAGAGACCCAGTACTTC
CDR3 protein: CASSAYQETQYF

V gene: TRBV25-1
J gene: TRBJ2-1
clone size: once
D gene: .
CDR3 DNA: TGTGCCAGCAGTTCGGGCCGAGCACCCTACAATGAGCAGTTCTTC
CDR3 protein: CASSSGRAPYNEQFF

V gene: TRBV7-8
J gene: TRBJ2-1
clone size: .
D gene: .
CDR3 DNA: TGTGCCAGCAGCTCAGACCGCTCGGGGAACTCCTACAATGAGCAGTTCTTC
CDR3 protein: CASSSDRSGNSYNEQFF

V gene: TRBV4-3
J gene: TRBJ2-5
clone size: .
D gene: TRBD1
CDR3 DNA: TGCGCCAGCAGCCCAACAGGGGGAGCGACCCAGTACTTC
CDR3 protein: CASSPTGGATQYF

V gene: TRBV7-8
J gene: TRBJ1-1
clone size: .
D gene: TRBD1
CDR3 DNA: TGTGCCAGCAGCTTTTCAGGGGGGAACACTGAAGCTTTCTTT
CDR3 protein: CASSFSGGNTEAFF

V gene: TRBV6-6
J gene: TRBJ2-1
clone size: .
D gene: .
CDR3 DNA: TGTGCCAGCAGTTCCCTGGAAGCGTCCAATGAGCAGTTCTTC
CDR3 protein: CASSSLEASNEQFF

V gene: TRBV11-2
J gene: TRBJ2-7
clone size: .
D gene: .
CDR3 DNA: TGTGCCAGCAGCCTGCAACGACAGGAGCAGTACTTC
CDR3 protein: CASSLQRQEQYF

V gene: TRBV5-1
J gene: TRBJ2-5
clone size: .
D gene: .
CDR3 DNA: TGCGCCAGCAGCTTTGATCTGGCAGAGACCCAGTACTTC
CDR3 protein: CASSFDLAETQYF

V gene: TRBV15
J gene: TRBJ1-4
clone size: .
D gene: .
CDR3 DNA: TGTGCCACCAGCAGAGTGAGAGGGGCAGAGGAAAAACTGTTTTTT
CDR3 protein: CATSRVRGAEEKLFF

V gene: TRBV7-6
J gene: TRBJ2-6
clone size: .
D gene: TRBD2
CDR3 DNA: TGTGCCAGCAGCTTAGCCCAACTAGCGGGGTTCTCTGGGGCCAACGTCCTGACTTTC
CDR3 protein: CASSLAQLAGFSGANVLTF

V gene: TRBV29-1
J gene: TRBJ1-2
clone size: .
D gene: TRBD1
CDR3 DNA: TGCAGCGTCGCAGACAGGGGGAGCAACTATGGCTACACCTTC
CDR3 protein: CSVADRGSNYGYTF

V gene: TRBV7-2
J gene: TRBJ1-5
clone size: .
D gene: .
CDR3 DNA: TGTGCCAGCAGCTTAGACAAGGATCAGCCCCAGCATTTT
CDR3 protein: CASSLDKDQPQHF

V gene: TRBV9
J gene: TRBJ2-7
clone size: .
D gene: .
CDR3 DNA: TGTGCCAGCAGCCTAGGCCTCTCCTACGAGCAGTACTTC
CDR3 protein: CASSLGLSYEQYF

V gene: TRBV10-3
J gene: TRBJ1-6
clone size: .
D gene: .
CDR3 DNA: TGTGCCATCACCCCGGACTATCTCAAATCACCCCTCCACTTT
CDR3 protein: CAITPDYLKSPLHF

V gene: TRBV2
J gene: TRBJ1-1
clone size: few
D gene: .
CDR3 DNA: TGTGCCAGCAGTGAACAGCAGTATGAAGCTTTCTTT
CDR3 protein: CASSEQQYEAFF

V gene: TRBV4-3
J gene: TRBJ2-3
clone size: .
D gene: TRBD2
CDR3 DNA: TGCGCCAGCAGCCAAGATTTGCGACTAGCGGGCCGCACAGATACGCAGTATTTT
CDR3 protein: CASSQDLRLAGRTDTQYF

V gene: TRBV6-4
J gene: TRBJ1-5
clone size: .
D gene: TRBD1
CDR3 DNA: TGTGCCAGCAGTGCCACCACAGGGGCCGGCAATCAGCCCCAGCATTTT
CDR3 protein: CASSATTGAGNQPQHF

V gene: TRBV2
J gene: TRBJ1-2
clone size: .
D gene: .
CDR3 DNA: TGTGCCGGTTTTTCGCAGGGGTATGGCTACACCTTC
CDR3 protein: CAGFSQGYGYTF

V gene: TRBV10-3
J gene: TRBJ1-5
clone size: .
D gene: .
CDR3 DNA: TGTGCCATCGCCGAGAGCAGCAATCAGCCCCAGCATTTT
CDR3 protein: CAIAESSNQPQHF

V gene: TRBV7-8
J gene: TRBJ2-1
clone size: .
D gene: .
CDR3 DNA: TGTGCCAGCAGCCAAGTCGATGAGCAGTTCTTC
CDR3 protein: CASSQVDEQFF

V gene: TRBV9
J gene: TRBJ1-1
clone size: .
D gene: .
CDR3 DNA: TGTGCCAGCAGCGTAGTTGGGGACACTGAAGCTTTCTTT
CDR3 protein: CASSVVGDTEAFF

V gene: TRBV7-9
J gene: TRBJ2-5
clone size: .
D gene: .
CDR3 DNA: TGTGCCAGCAGCTTAGGGTCGGGCCATCAGGGGACCCAGTACTTC
CDR3 protein: CASSLGSGHQGTQYF

V gene: TRBV10-3
J gene: TRBJ1-3
clone size: .
D gene: .
CDR3 DNA: TGTGCCATCAGGGACTTCTCTGGAAACACCATATATTTT
CDR3 protein: CAIRDFSGNTIYF

V gene: TRBV18
J gene: TRBJ1-3
clone size: .
D gene: TRBD1
CDR3 DNA: TGTGCCAGCTCACCAAGTGACAGGGTGGTTGGAAACACCATATATTTT
CDR3 protein: CASSPSDRVVGNTIYF

V gene: TRBV30
J gene: TRBJ2-3
clone size: once
D gene: .
CDR3 DNA: TGTGCCTGGAGCCCCTCAGATACGCAGTATTTT
CDR3 protein: CAWSPSDTQYF

V gene: TRBV27
J gene: TRBJ2-7
clone size: .
D gene: .
CDR3 DNA: TGTGCCAGCAGTTTTGGGCAGCCCTACGAGCAGTACTTC
CDR3 protein: CASSFGQPYEQYF

V gene: TRBV7-2
J gene: TRBJ1-6
clone size: .
D gene: TRBD1
CDR3 DNA: TGTGCCAGCAGGCCCGGGACAGATTCACCCCTCCACTTT
CDR3 protein: CASRPGTDSPLHF

V gene: TRBV11-2
J gene: TRBJ1-2
clone size: .
D gene: .
CDR3 DNA: TGTGCCAGCAGCGGACTAGCTAACTATGGCTACACCTTC
CDR3 protein: CASSGLANYGYTF

V gene: TRBV7-9
J gene: TRBJ1-2
clone size: .
D gene: TRBD1
CDR3 DNA: TGTGCCAGCGGCACCCGGACAGGGTCCTATGGCTACACCTTC
CDR3 protein: CASGTRTGSYGYTF

V gene: TRBV25-1
J gene: TRBJ1-6
clone size: .
D gene: .
CDR3 DNA: TGTGCCAGCAGTCGGACAGCGAGGAATTCACCCCTCCACTTT
CDR3 protein: CASSRTARNSPLHF

V gene: TRBV28
J gene: TRBJ1-5
clone size: .
D gene: .
CDR3 DNA: TGTGCCAGCAGCTCTAATAGCAATCAGCCCCAGCATTTT
CDR3 protein: CASSSNSNQPQHF

V gene: TRBV9
J gene: TRBJ1-5
clone size: .
D gene: .
CDR3 DNA: TGTGCCAGCAGCGTAGCTGGAGAGAATCAGCCCCAGCATTTT
CDR3 protein: CASSVAGENQPQHF

V gene: TRBV7-2
J gene: TRBJ1-6
clone size: .
D gene: .
CDR3 DNA: TGTGCCAGCAGCTTAGAACAGGGTGCGAATTCACCCCTCCACTTT
CDR3 protein: CASSLEQGANSPLHF

V gene: TRBV10-3
J gene: TRBJ1-6
clone size: .
D gene: .
CDR3 DNA: TGTGCCATCAGTGATGAGGGCGGTGCGAGCTCCTATAATTCACCCCTCCACTTT
CDR3 protein: CAISDEGGASSYNSPLHF

V gene: TRBV7-8
J gene: TRBJ1-5
clone size: .
D gene: .
CDR3 DNA: TGTGCCAGCAGCTTAGAGCGAGATAAGCCCCAGCATTTT
CDR3 protein: CASSLERDKPQHF

V gene: TRBV2
J gene: TRBJ2-7
clone size: .
D gene: TRBD1
CDR3 DNA: TGTGCCAGCAACCCCTTCGGGGACAGCTCCTACGAGCAGTACTTC
CDR3 protein: CASNPFGDSSYEQYF

V gene: TRBV10-1
J gene: TRBJ2-1
clone size: once
D gene: TRBD1
CDR3 DNA: TGCGCCAGCAGTGGTGGGACAGGGAATGAGCAGTTCTTC
CDR3 protein: CASSGGTGNEQFF

V gene: TRBV7-2
J gene: TRBJ1-6
clone size: once
D gene: .
CDR3 DNA: TGTGCCAGCAGCCCCGGGAACAGAGGCTCACCCCTCCACTTT
CDR3 protein: CASSPGNRGSPLHF

V gene: TRBV19
J gene: TRBJ1-1
clone size: .
D gene: TRBD1
CDR3 DNA: TGTGCCAGTAGCCAACGGGACAGGGGCTTAGAAGCTTTCTTT
CDR3 protein: CASSQRDRGLEAFF

V gene: TRBV6-2/TRBV6-3
J gene: TRBJ1-1
clone size: .
D gene: .
CDR3 DNA: TGTGCCAGCAGTGACAGGATTGAAGCTTTCTTT
CDR3 protein: CASSDRIEAFF

V gene: TRBV12-2
J gene: TRBJ2-6
clone size: .
D gene: .
CDR3 DNA: TGTGCAAGTCGTCTCTCTGGGGCCAACGTCCTGACTTTC
CDR3 protein: CASRLSGANVLTF

V gene: TRBV30
J gene: TRBJ1-2
clone size: few
D gene: .
CDR3 DNA: TGTGCCTTCCGGGGACTTCGGGGTGGCTACACCTTC
CDR3 protein: CAFRGLRGGYTF

V gene: TRBV7-2
J gene: TRBJ1-6
clone size: .
D gene: .
CDR3 DNA: TGTGCCAGCAGCTTAGTGGAGGGATCACCCCTCCACTTT
CDR3 protein: CASSLVEGSPLHF

V gene: TRBV19
J gene: TRBJ1-5
clone size: few
D gene: .
CDR3 DNA: TGTGCCAGTGTCACGCGAAGGGGCAATCAGCCCCAGCATTTT
CDR3 protein: CASVTRRGNQPQHF